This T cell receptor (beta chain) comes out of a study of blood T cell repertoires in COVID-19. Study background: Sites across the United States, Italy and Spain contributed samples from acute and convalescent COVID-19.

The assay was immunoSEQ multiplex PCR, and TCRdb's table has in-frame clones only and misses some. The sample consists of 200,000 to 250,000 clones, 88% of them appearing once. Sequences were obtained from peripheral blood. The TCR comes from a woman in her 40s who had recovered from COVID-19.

The CDR3 sequence is CASSLDRVGELFF. For the CDR3, the DNA is TGTGCCAGCAGTTTAGACAGGGTCGGGGAGCTGTTTTTT. The V call is TRBV12-3 or TRBV12-4, the J call TRBJ2-2; weak D call: TRBD1 (6 bases). Trimming left V 1 base short and J 7 bases short, with 7 bases between. The CDR3 has 13 amino acids.